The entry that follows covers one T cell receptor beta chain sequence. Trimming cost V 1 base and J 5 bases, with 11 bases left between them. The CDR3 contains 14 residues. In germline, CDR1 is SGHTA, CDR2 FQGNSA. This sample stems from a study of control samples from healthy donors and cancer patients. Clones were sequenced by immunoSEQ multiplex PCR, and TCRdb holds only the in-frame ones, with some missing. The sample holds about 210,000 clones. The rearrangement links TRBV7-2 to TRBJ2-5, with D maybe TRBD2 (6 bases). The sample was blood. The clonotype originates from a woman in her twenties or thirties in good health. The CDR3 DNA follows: TGTGCCAGCAGCTTAGTTCGCGGGGCGGAGACCCAGTACTTC. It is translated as CASSLVRGAETQYF.